One and the same sample provided the 21 T cell receptor beta chains below, sequenced in a study of shared clonotypes between healthy human individuals. The repertoire was sequenced with immunoSEQ multiplex PCR; TCRdb's copy has only in-frame clones and lacks some. Seen here are around 2,000,000 clones, 90% to 95% observed once, and the top ten hold 0.13%. Material for sequencing was naive CD4+ T cells sorted from blood. Subset of the sample: CD45RA+ positively selected. The receptor source for this set is a man aged 18-30 years in good health.

The chain employs TRBV7-8 and TRBJ1-3, with TRBD1 matching over 7 bases. The CDR3 totals 14 residues. Unmatched junction bases numbered 5, after V lost 9 bases and J lost 0 bases. Germline CDR1 SGHVS, CDR2 FQNEAQ. This chain's CDR3 is CASKGASSGNTIYF. CDR3 in DNA: TGTGCCAGTAAGGGGGCCAGCTCTGGAAACACCATATATTTT.

The chain has TRBV11-2 and TRBJ2-7; 10 bases agree with TRBD2. Unmatched junction bases numbered 3, after V lost 2 bases and J lost 5 bases. Germline V gives CDR1 SGHAT, CDR2 FQNNGV. The CDR3 spans 14 residues. CDR3 sequence (DNA): TGTGCCAGCAGCTTATCCACTAGCGGGAACGAGCAGTACTTC. Translating gives CASSLSTSGNEQYF.

The chain employs TRBV5-6 and TRBJ2-1, with a tentative D call TRBD2 (6 bases). V lost 1 base, J lost 6 bases, and 17 bases lay in between. The length of the CDR3 is 16 residues. Germline V gives CDR1 SGHDT, CDR2 YYEEEE. CDR3: CASSLRAGSEVNEQFF. The CDR3 coding sequence is TGTGCCAGCAGCTTGAGGGCGGGGTCGGAGGTCAATGAGCAGTTCTTC.

The V call is TRBV5-1, the J call TRBJ2-2, with a possible D match to TRBD1 (6 bases). Trimming left V 4 bases short and J 0 bases short, with 10 bases between. CDR3 length: 15 amino acids. From germline, CDR1 is SGHRS and CDR2 YFSETQ. The CDR3 sequence is CASSERTANTGELFF. CDR3 nucleotide sequence: TGCGCCAGCAGCGAAAGGACAGCGAACACCGGGGAGCTGTTTTTT.

Remarks on this clone: Other DNA variants within this sample encode the same CDR3. This chain uses TRBV10-3 with TRBJ2-2; D gene uncertain. Germline CDR1 reads ENHRY; CDR2 reads SYGVKD. The ends were cut back, 0 bases at V and 6 bases at J, with 5 bases in the middle. CDR3 size: 13 residues. CDR3 in DNA: TGTGCCATCAGTGAGTCCGGCTCCGGGGAGCTGTTTTTT. Residues: CAISESGSGELFF.

The J gene is TRBJ1-6, the V gene TRBV12-2; TRBD1 is the table's D call and was not checked against the DNA. TRBV12-2 is shown as a pseudogene. The CDR3 runs to 16 residues. CDR3 in DNA: TGTGCAAGTCGCCGAGCCAACAGGGAGTTTTATTCACCCCTCCACTTT. This sequence encodes CASRRANREFYSPLHF.

This clone has only one observation. This same CDR3 is encoded by further DNA sequences in the sample. The V gene is TRBV4-1, the J gene TRBJ1-2; D is ambiguous. V lost 0 bases and J 8 bases, leaving 7 bases between the germline ends. The germline V gene has CDR1 MGHRA and CDR2 YSYEKL. The CDR3 extends over 12 amino acids. CDR3 DNA sequence: TGCGCCAGCAGCCAAGATACCGGGGGCTACACCTTC. It specifies CASSQDTGGYTF.

The chain uses TRBV28 and TRBJ1-5; D call uncertain. The V gene's germline CDR1 is MDHEN and CDR2 SYDVKM. V was trimmed by 3 bases and J by 6 bases, leaving 9 bases between them. CDR3 length: 13 residues. CDR3 DNA sequence: TGTGCCAGCAGTTTCGGGGTCGGTCAGCCCCAGCATTTT. Translated, it gives CASSFGVGQPQHF.

V is TRBV9 and J is TRBJ2-5; the match to TRBD2 covers 9 bases. The ends lost 0 bases at V and 0 bases at J; junction bases unmatched: 6. Germline loops: CDR1 SGDLS, CDR2 YYNGEE. This CDR3 region has 17 residues. The CDR3 DNA reads TGTGCCAGCAGCGTAGGTGGTAGCGGGGGCTACCAAGAGACCCAGTACTTC. Amino acids: CASSVGGSGGYQETQYF. The full variable domain, its missing parts supplied by reference TRBV9 and TRBJ2-5, is DSGVTQTPKHLITATGQRVTLRCSPRSGDLSVYWYQQSLDQGLQFLIQYYNGEERAKGNILERFSAQQFPDLHSELNLSSLELGDSALYFCASSVGGSGGYQETQYFGPGTRLLVL.

The chain links TRBV9 to TRBJ2-7; D is ambiguous. The germline V gene has CDR1 SGDLS and CDR2 YYNGEE. Trimming took off 4 bases at V and 0 bases at J, with 11 bases between the two ends. The CDR3 sequence is 14 residues long. In DNA, the CDR3 is TGTGCCAGCAGCCCCCCGGGCCGCTCCTACGAGCAGTACTTC. Protein product: CASSPPGRSYEQYF. Full variable domain (remainder filled in from reference TRBV9 and TRBJ2-7): DSGVTQTPKHLITATGQRVTLRCSPRSGDLSVYWYQQSLDQGLQFLIQYYNGEERAKGNILERFSAQQFPDLHSELNLSSLELGDSALYFCASSPPGRSYEQYFGPGTRLTVT.

This clone was observed once. This chain joins TRBV4-1 and TRBJ1-1, with D perhaps TRBD1 (5 bases). Germline V gene lookup returns CDR1 MGHRA and CDR2 YSYEKL. The CDR3 is 15 residues long. V shed 2 bases and J shed 2 bases, with 12 bases lying between them. CDR3 bases: TGCGCCAGCAGCCAAATCTGGGGGGGAAACACTGAAGCTTTCTTT. Encoded protein: CASSQIWGGNTEAFF.

The chain employs TRBV27 and TRBJ2-7, with 9 bases lining up with TRBD2. The ends lost 5 bases at V and 9 bases at J; junction bases unmatched: 14. This CDR3 region has 15 residues. The germline V gene has CDR1 MNHEY and CDR2 SMNVEV (reference sequence). The CDR3: CASSRLGTSLTWQYF. The DNA for the CDR3 is TGTGCCAGCAGTCGACTCGGGACTAGCTTGACGTGGCAGTACTTC.

This clone was counted between two and nine times. This chain connects TRBV18 to TRBJ2-7, with 8 nucleotides matching TRBD1. Looked up from germline, CDR1 is KGHSH and CDR2 is LQKENI. V lost 0 bases to trimming and J lost 3 bases; unmatched junction nucleotides: 1. This CDR3 comprises 14 residues. The CDR3 here is CASSPPGQVYEQYF. CDR3 nucleotide sequence: TGTGCCAGCTCACCACCGGGACAGGTCTACGAGCAGTACTTC.

V gene TRBV6-1 combines with J gene TRBJ1-4; the D is unclear. CDR3 length: 15 amino acids. Germline values: CDR1 MNHNS, CDR2 SASEGT. V was pared by 7 bases and J by 7 bases, with 19 bases between. CDR3 DNA sequence: TGTGCCAGCATACGGACGGCCCCCGAGTTTGAAAAACTGTTTTTT. It encodes CASIRTAPEFEKLFF.

About this clone itself: The sample holds other DNA sequences that translate to the same CDR3. V gene TRBV18 combines with J gene TRBJ2-7; 7 bases map to TRBD1. CDR3 length equals 15 residues. V lost 3 bases and J lost 0; bases outside the gene matches: 5. Germline values: CDR1 KGHSH, CDR2 LQKENI. The CDR3 bases are TGTGCCAGCTCACCCCCGGGACAGTCCTCCTACGAGCAGTACTTC. Its translation: CASSPPGQSSYEQYF.

Worth noting for this clone: Other DNA sequences in this specimen translate into the identical CDR3. This chain uses TRBV6-6 with TRBJ1-5; possibly TRBD1 for D (5 bases). The V and J ends lost 6 bases and 5 bases respectively, with 8 bases between them. This CDR3 has 12 residues. In germline, CDR1 is MNHNY, CDR2 SVGAGI (reference sequence). CDR3 in DNA: TGTGCCAGCAGGGGGGGGGATCAGCCCCAGCATTTT. It is translated as CASRGGDQPQHF.

The rearrangement links TRBV5-1 to TRBJ2-1; 15 bases are shared with TRBD2. There are 19 residues in the CDR3. V lost 4 bases, J lost 6 bases, and 14 bases stayed unmatched. The germline gives CDR1 SGHRS, CDR2 YFSETQ. The CDR3 sequence: CASSTGLAGGPRSVNEQFF. In DNA, the CDR3 is TGCGCCAGCAGCACCGGACTAGCGGGAGGGCCTCGATCGGTCAATGAGCAGTTCTTC.

As to this clone: The sample contains more than one DNA sequence encoding this CDR3. The genes are TRBV6-5 and TRBJ1-5; tentatively, D is TRBD1 (6 bases). The V gene's germline CDR1 is MNHEY and CDR2 SVGAGI. CDR3 length: 14 amino acids. Trimming removed 3 bases from V and 4 bases from J, with 10 bases in between. The CDR3 DNA is TGTGCCAGCAGTTATGGTAGGGGGAATCAGCCCCAGCATTTT. Amino acid sequence: CASSYGRGNQPQHF.

V gene TRBV21-1 combines with J gene TRBJ2-2. TRBV21-1 is marked as a pseudogene. CDR3 size: 15 residues. The CDR3 protein is CASMEAGRDTGELFF. The CDR3, as DNA: TGTGCCAGCATGGAGGCCGGCAGGGACACCGGGGAGCTGTTTTTT.

The chain recombines TRBV7-2 with TRBJ2-7; 15 bases map to TRBD2. Looked up from germline, CDR1 is SGHTA and CDR2 is FQGNSA. Trimming at V came to 5 bases and at J to 6 bases, leaving 8 bases not matched to a gene. The CDR3 spans 16 residues. As DNA, the CDR3 is TGTGCCAGCAGCATGAGGACTAGCGGGAGGGCCAGCGAGCAGTACTTC. Translation: CASSMRTSGRASEQYF.

This chain's CDR3 is CASSFGTADTIYF. In nucleotides, the CDR3 is TGTGCCAGCAGCTTCGGAACAGCGGACACCATATATTTT. The genes are TRBV7-8 and TRBJ1-3, with unresolved D. The CDR3 loop spans 13 amino acids. In germline, CDR1 is SGHVS, CDR2 FQNEAQ. Trimming pared 3 bases from V and 8 bases from J, leaving 11 bases between.